These T cell receptor beta chains were read from a single sample in a study of T cell repertoires in cytomegalovirus infection. TCRdb recomputed calls from the reads with MiXCR, one row per CDR3 protein. The table records 740,000 or so distinct CDR3 sequences, under 40% of them present only once. Specimen: PBMCs. The receptors shown here come from a human donor in good health (CMV status not recorded). Some clones in this sample may be carry-over from other donors' samples. The CDR3 runs from the conserved cysteine through the conserved F or W. The order of the fields is J gene, V gene, CDR3 protein.

J: TRBJ2-5; V: TRBV6-1; CDR3: CASSFEGEIETQYF
J: TRBJ1-5; V: TRBV12-3/TRBV12-4; CDR3: CASSLGLPSNQPQHF
J: TRBJ1-5; V: TRBV19; CDR3: CASSGRWTGEHQPQHF
J: TRBJ2-7; V: TRBV4-2; CDR3: CASSQPGTSGIYEQYF
J: TRBJ1-1; V: TRBV19; CDR3: CASSPEAGNTEAFF
J: TRBJ1-4; V: TRBV18; CDR3: CASSPTWGRGPAEKLFF
J: TRBJ2-7; V: TRBV12-3/TRBV12-4; CDR3: CASRKDRGSYEQYF
J: TRBJ1-4; V: TRBV28; CDR3: CASSLSGPTNEKLFF
J: TRBJ1-5; V: TRBV30; CDR3: CAWSRDSRTNQPQHF
J: TRBJ2-3; V: TRBV6-6; CDR3: CASNLRRTSGDSGPDTQYF
J: TRBJ1-1; V: TRBV27; CDR3: CASSPMTGEYTEAFF
J: TRBJ2-7; V: TRBV19; CDR3: CASSIGTEAYEQYF
J: TRBJ1-5; V: TRBV7-2; CDR3: CASSLMVPAGGNQPQHF
J: TRBJ2-1; V: TRBV6-5; CDR3: CATQTGSSLNEQFF
J: TRBJ2-1; V: TRBV27; CDR3: CASSSPGLATYNEQFF
J: TRBJ1-2; V: TRBV25-1; CDR3: CASSEFTGAYGYTF